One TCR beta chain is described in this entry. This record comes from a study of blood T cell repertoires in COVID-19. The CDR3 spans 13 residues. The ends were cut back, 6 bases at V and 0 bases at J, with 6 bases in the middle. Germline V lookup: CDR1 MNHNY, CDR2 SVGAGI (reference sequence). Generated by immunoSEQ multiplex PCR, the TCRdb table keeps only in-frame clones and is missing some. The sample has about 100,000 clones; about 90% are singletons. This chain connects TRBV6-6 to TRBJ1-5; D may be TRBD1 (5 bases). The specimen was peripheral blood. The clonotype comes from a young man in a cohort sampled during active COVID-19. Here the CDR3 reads CASSRDSNQPQHF. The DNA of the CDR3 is TGTGCCAGCAGCAGGGATAGCAATCAGCCCCAGCATTTT.